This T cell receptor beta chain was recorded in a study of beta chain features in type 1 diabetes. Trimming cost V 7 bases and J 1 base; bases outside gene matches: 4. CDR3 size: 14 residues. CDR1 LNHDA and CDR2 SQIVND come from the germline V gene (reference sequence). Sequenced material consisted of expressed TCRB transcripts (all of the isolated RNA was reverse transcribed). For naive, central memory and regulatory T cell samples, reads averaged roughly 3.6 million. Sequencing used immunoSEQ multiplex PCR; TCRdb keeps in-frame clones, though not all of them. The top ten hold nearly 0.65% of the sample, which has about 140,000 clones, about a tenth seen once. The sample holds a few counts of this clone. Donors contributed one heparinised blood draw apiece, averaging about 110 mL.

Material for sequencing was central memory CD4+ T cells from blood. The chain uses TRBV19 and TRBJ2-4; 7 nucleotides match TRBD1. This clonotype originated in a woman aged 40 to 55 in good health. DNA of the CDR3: TGTGCCAGTACCCCGACAGGGGCCAAAAACATTCAGTACTTC. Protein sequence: CASTPTGAKNIQYF.